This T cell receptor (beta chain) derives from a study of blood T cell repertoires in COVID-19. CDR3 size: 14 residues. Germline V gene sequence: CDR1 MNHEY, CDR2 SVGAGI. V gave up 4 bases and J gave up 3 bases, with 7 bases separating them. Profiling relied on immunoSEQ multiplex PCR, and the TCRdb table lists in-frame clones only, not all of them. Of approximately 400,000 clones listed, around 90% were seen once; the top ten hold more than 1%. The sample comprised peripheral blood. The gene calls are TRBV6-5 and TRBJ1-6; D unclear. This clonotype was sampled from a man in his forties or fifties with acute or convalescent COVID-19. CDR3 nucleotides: TGTGCCAGCAGTTTCCCAGGCTATAATTCACCCCTCCACTTT. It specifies CASSFPGYNSPLHF.